A selection of T cell receptor beta chains follows, all from one sample in a study of blood T cell repertoires in COVID-19. Produced via immunoSEQ multiplex PCR; TCRdb's table is partial and in-frame only. The sample comprises under 400,000 clones, roughly 90% of which are singletons, and 3% to 4% rests with the top ten. The sequenced sample consisted of peripheral blood. These receptor sequences come from an older woman with COVID-19, enrolled during active disease. Each CDR3 is given with its conserved first and last residue. A D gene is named only where the DNA matches it firmly. Some rows mark clone size as missing; the rest say once, few, many or name a class of expanded clone.

>TRBV12-3/TRBV12-4|TRBJ1-6|TRBD1|-
CASKDRDHSPLHF
TGTGCCAGCAAAGACAGGGATCATTCACCCCTCCACTTT
>TRBV6-5|TRBJ1-2|-|few
CASSYAGGSYGYTF
TGTGCCAGCAGTTACGCGGGTGGGAGCTATGGCTACACCTTC
>TRBV7-2|TRBJ1-6|-|-
CASSLGILNSPLHF
TGTGCCAGCAGCTTAGGGATACTAAATTCACCCCTCCACTTT
>TRBV28|TRBJ1-3|TRBD1|-
CASSTPPGGKGNTIYF
TGTGCCAGCAGTACCCCTCCAGGGGGTAAGGGAAACACCATATATTTT
>TRBV18|TRBJ1-1|-|-
CASSPAGSGEAFF
TGTGCCAGCTCACCGGCAGGTTCCGGTGAAGCTTTCTTT
>TRBV4-2|TRBJ1-2|-|-
CASSHMSLARGYGYTF
TGTGCCAGCAGCCATATGTCGTTGGCCAGGGGCTATGGCTACACCTTC
>TRBV7-2|TRBJ1-1|-|-
CASSLVPGFTEAFF
TGTGCCAGCAGCTTAGTACCCGGGTTCACTGAAGCTTTCTTT
>TRBV5-1|TRBJ1-2|-|-
CASKLVLGATSYTF
TGCGCCAGCAAGCTTGTATTGGGGGCGACAAGCTACACCTTC
>TRBV24-1|TRBJ1-1|-|-
CATSDPPQTEAFF
TGTGCCACCAGTGATCCCCCCCAGACTGAAGCTTTCTTT
>TRBV5-6|TRBJ2-5|-|-
CASSRLAQETQYF
TGTGCCAGCAGTCGTTTAGCCCAAGAGACCCAGTACTTC
>TRBV30|TRBJ2-3|TRBD2|-
CAWTGLAGRLDF
TGTGCCTGGACGGGACTAGCGGGGAGGCTAGATTTT